The 32 T cell receptor beta chains listed next were all sequenced from one sample in a study of blood T cell repertoires in COVID-19. The table came from immunoSEQ multiplex PCR; TCRdb's copy has only in-frame clones and leaves some out. The sample lists 45,000 to 50,000 clones, 80% to 90% occurring once. Source material: peripheral blood. Receptors were obtained from a human donor in a cohort sampled during active COVID-19.

This clone has more than one count but fewer than ten. The chain recombines TRBV10-1 with TRBJ1-6; TRBD1 is a possible D gene (5 bases). The germline V and J ends were trimmed by 0 bases and 9 bases, with 9 bases remaining between them. CDR1 WNHNN and CDR2 SYGVQD come from the germline V gene (reference sequence). The CDR3 covers 14 residues. CDR3 loop: CASSESGQGSPLHF. The CDR3 coding sequence is TGCGCCAGCAGTGAGTCCGGCCAGGGTTCACCCCTCCACTTT.

For the CDR3, the DNA is TGTGCCAGCAGCAACCCGGGCGGGACCCCGAACACCGGGGAGCTGTTTTTT. Encoded protein: CASSNPGGTPNTGELFF. The rearrangement links TRBV9 to TRBJ2-2; weak D call: TRBD2 (6 bases). The V gene's germline CDR1 is SGDLS and CDR2 YYNGEE. Trimming left V 4 bases short and J 0 bases short, with 16 bases between. This CDR3 region has 17 residues.

The V call is TRBV18, the J call TRBJ1-2; D may be TRBD1 (6 bases). The CDR3 runs to 15 residues. The V end was cut by 3 bases, the J end by 7 bases, with 18 bases between. Germline V lookup: CDR1 KGHSH, CDR2 LQKENI. The CDR3 protein is CASSPEMGATSGYTF. CDR3 coding DNA: TGTGCCAGCTCACCCGAAATGGGGGCAACCTCTGGCTACACCTTC.

This clone was observed a single time. The CDR3 DNA follows: TGTGCCAGCAGCCCACCCGGCGGCTCTGGAAACACCATATATTTT. As protein: CASSPPGGSGNTIYF. The chain recombines TRBV7-9 with TRBJ1-3; no reliable D call. Deletions cut 5 bases from V and 0 bases from J, with 11 bases between. The V gene's germline CDR1 is SEHNR and CDR2 FQNEAQ (reference sequence). This CDR3 region has 15 residues.

This rearrangement joins TRBV9 to TRBJ1-6, with 9 bases identical to TRBD1. CDR1 is SGDLS and CDR2 is YYNGEE in the germline V gene. V was pared by 6 bases and J by 2 bases, with 9 bases of the junction left unmatched. The CDR3 contains 17 residues. The CDR3, as DNA: TGTGCCAGCACAGAGGGACAGGGAAGTCCCTATAATTCACCCCTCCACTTT. This encodes CASTEGQGSPYNSPLHF.

The genes are TRBV7-2 and TRBJ1-2; the D is unclear. Germline CDR1 and CDR2: SGHTA and FQGNSA. The CDR3 runs to 14 residues. The V end lost 3 bases, the J end lost 5 bases, and 13 bases lay between the germline ends. The CDR3 nucleotides read TGTGCCAGCAGCTTTCTCTCAGGCCCATATGGCTACACCTTC. Translation gives CASSFLSGPYGYTF.

The CDR3 region has the DNA TGTGCCAGCAGCTTGGGAGGGACTGGCACAGATACGCAGTATTTT. Protein product: CASSLGGTGTDTQYF. The chain links TRBV5-5 to TRBJ2-3; D might be TRBD2 (6 bases). V was shortened by 0 bases and J by 1 base, with 9 bases between the two germline ends. In germline, CDR1 is SGHKS, CDR2 YYEKEE (reference sequence). The CDR3 is 15 residues long. Combining the CDR3 with reference TRBV5-5 and TRBJ2-3 gives the whole variable domain DAGVTQSPTHLIKTRGQQVTLRCSPISGHKSVSWYQQVLGQGPQFIFQYYEKEERGRGNFPDRFSARQFPNYSSELNVNALLLGDSALYLCASSLGGTGTDTQYFGPGTRLTVL.

Only one count was recorded for this clone. V usage is TRBV6-1 and J usage is TRBJ1-1; no definite D call. Germline CDR1 and CDR2: MNHNS and SASEGT. The CDR3 is made up of 15 amino acids. Trimming took off 3 bases at V and 1 base at J, with 12 bases between the two ends. For the CDR3, the DNA is TGTGCCAGCAGTGATCGAGGGTCACCGAACACTGAAGCTTTCTTT. Translating gives CASSDRGSPNTEAFF.

This clone was found once. The chain combines TRBV3-1 (or the pseudogene TRBV3-2) with TRBJ1-6, with 9 positions matching TRBD1. The junction had 6 bases not matched to a gene; V was cut back by 1 base and J by 8 bases. CDR1 and CDR2 from the germline V gene are LGHDT and YNNKEL (reference sequence). The CDR3 has 16 amino acids. The CDR3 DNA sequence: TGTGCCAGCAGCCAAGGGAGGGACAGGGAATATTCACCCCTCCACTTT. Translating gives CASSQGRDREYSPLHF.

This clone was seen more than once but under ten times. The chain combines TRBV28 with TRBJ1-1; 7 positions agree with TRBD1. Trimming took 6 bases from V and 4 from J; bases not matched to a gene: 5. The CDR3 contains 13 residues. Germline values: CDR1 MDHEN, CDR2 SYDVKM. In DNA, the CDR3 is TGTGCCAGCAGCCGCGACAGGGTCACTGAAGCTTTCTTT. Translation gives CASSRDRVTEAFF. Full variable domain (missing parts from reference TRBV28 and TRBJ1-1): DVKVTQSSRYLVKRTGEKVFLECVQDMDHENMFWYRQDPGLGLRLIYFSYDVKMKEKGDIPEGYSVSREKKERFSLILESASTNQTSMYLCASSRDRVTEAFFGQGTRLTVV.

The genes are TRBV11-2 and TRBJ1-4, with 11 bases identical to TRBD1. With 5 bases clipped from V and 14 bases from J, the junction kept 13 bases outside the gene matches. The germline CDR1 and CDR2 sequences are SGHAT and FQNNGV. This CDR3 comprises 15 residues. The CDR3 loop is CASSPAGTGGGRLFF. The CDR3 nucleotides are TGTGCCAGCAGCCCAGCTGGGACAGGGGGTGGTAGGCTGTTTTTT.

V and J are TRBV2 and TRBJ1-1; the match to TRBD1 covers 10 bases. Per germline, CDR1 SNHLY and CDR2 FYNNEI. The V segment lost 3 bases and the J segment 7 bases; nucleotides outside the gene matches: 2. The CDR3 spans 13 residues. The CDR3 here is CASSDDRGREAFF. For the CDR3, the DNA is TGTGCCAGCAGTGATGACAGGGGGCGTGAAGCTTTCTTT.

The rearrangement links TRBV7-9 to TRBJ2-3, with D tentatively TRBD1 (5 bases). Per germline, CDR1 SEHNR and CDR2 FQNEAQ (reference sequence). The CDR3 consists of 12 residues. Trimming took off 5 bases at V and 7 bases at J, with 10 bases between the two ends. Here the CDR3 reads CASSLDKNTQYF. The CDR3 region has the DNA TGTGCCAGCAGCCTGGACAAGAATACGCAGTATTTT. The full variable domain, completed using reference TRBV7-9 and TRBJ2-3, is DTGVSQNPRHKITKRGQNVTFRCDPISEHNRLYWYRQTLGQGPEFLTYFQNEAQLEKSRLLSDRFSAERPKGSFSTLEIQRTEQGDSAMYLCASSLDKNTQYFGPGTRLTVL.

The chain carries TRBV19 and TRBJ1-1; no clear D gene. Trimming removed 5 bases at V and 0 bases at J, with 7 bases between. Looked up from germline, CDR1 is LNHDA and CDR2 is SQIVND (reference sequence). This CDR3 spans 13 amino acids. The CDR3 bases are TGTGCCAGTAGTGGGAGCATGAACACTGAAGCTTTCTTT. Amino acids: CASSGSMNTEAFF.

V and J are TRBV10-1 and TRBJ2-7, with TRBD1 as a possible D gene (5 bases). Germline loops: CDR1 WNHNN, CDR2 SYGVQD (reference sequence). The V end lost 3 bases, the J end lost 2 bases, and 11 bases lay between the germline ends. The CDR3 is 14 amino acids. In DNA form, the CDR3 reads TGCGCCAGCAGTGATTGGACAAGCCCCTACGAGCAGTACTTC. Amino acid sequence: CASSDWTSPYEQYF.

The sample holds a few counts of this clone. This chain connects TRBV6-6 to TRBJ1-5; 9 bases map to TRBD1. The V gene end was trimmed by 6 bases and the J gene end by 4 bases; junction bases not matched to a gene: 4. The CDR3 sequence is 14 residues long. CDR1 is MNHNY and CDR2 is SVGAGI in the germline V gene (reference sequence). CDR3 amino acids: CASRKQGANQPQHF. The CDR3 nucleotides read TGTGCCAGCAGAAAACAGGGGGCAAATCAGCCCCAGCATTTT.

In this sample, this clone turned up a few times. V gene TRBV14 combines with J gene TRBJ1-2; D remains ambiguous. The germline V gene has CDR1 SGHDN and CDR2 FVKESK. V lost 4 bases to trimming and J lost 3 bases, with 9 bases between them. CDR3 length: 13 amino acids. The CDR3 nucleotides read TGTGCCAGCAGCCCCCACACCTACTATGGCTACACCTTC. Translation gives CASSPHTYYGYTF.

V and J are TRBV30 and TRBJ2-1, with TRBD1 as a possible D gene (5 bases). The V gene's germline CDR1 is GTSNPN and CDR2 SVGIG (reference sequence). There are 13 residues in the CDR3. V was pared by 6 bases and J by 0 bases, with 9 bases between. The CDR3 is CACHRGSYNEQFF. CDR3 bases: TGTGCCTGTCATAGGGGCTCCTACAATGAGCAGTTCTTC. Together with reference TRBV30 and TRBJ2-1, the CDR3 gives the full variable domain: SQTIHQWPATLVQPVGSPLSLECTVEGTSNPNLYWYRQAAGRGLQLLFYSVGIGQISSEVPQNLSASRPQDRQFILSSKKLLLSDSGFYLCACHRGSYNEQFFGPGTRLTVL.

The J gene is TRBJ2-3, the V gene TRBV3-1 (or the pseudogene TRBV3-2); D gene uncertain. The V gene lost 1 base and the J gene lost 8 bases, with 10 bases spanning the gap. The CDR3 is made up of 13 amino acids. The germline gives CDR1 LGHDT, CDR2 YNNKEL (reference sequence). CDR3 nucleotides: TGTGCCAGCAGCCAAGGAGGCTACTCTACGCAGTATTTT. Amino acids: CASSQGGYSTQYF.

V and J are TRBV7-3 and TRBJ2-7, with D uncertain. The V gene lost 3 bases and the J gene lost 2 bases, with 11 bases spanning the gap. Germline loops: CDR1 SGHTA, CDR2 FQGTGA. This CDR3 spans 14 amino acids. Here the CDR3 reads CASSLIGQPYEQYF. CDR3 DNA: TGTGCCAGCAGCTTGATTGGGCAGCCCTACGAGCAGTACTTC. Full variable domain (missing parts from reference TRBV7-3 and TRBJ2-7): GAGVSQTPSNKVTEKGKYVELRCDPISGHTALYWYRQSLGQGPEFLIYFQGTGAADDSGLPNDRFFAVRPEGSVSTLKIQRTERGDSAVYLCASSLIGQPYEQYFGPGTRLTVT.

V gene TRBV19 combines with J gene TRBJ1-6, with a tentative D call TRBD1 (6 bases). Germline V CDR1 and CDR2: LNHDA, SQIVND (reference sequence). The CDR3 covers 13 residues. Trimming took off 8 bases at V and 7 bases at J, with 12 bases between the two ends. DNA for the CDR3: TGTGCCAGTGGACAGAACCTCAATTCACCCCTCCACTTT. Residues: CASGQNLNSPLHF.

This chain joins TRBV7-8 and TRBJ2-5; 14 bases are a match to TRBD2. Germline values: CDR1 SGHVS, CDR2 FQNEAQ. V dropped 7 bases and J dropped 0; count of bases not matched to a gene: 10. The CDR3 has 18 residues. CDR3 DNA: TGTGCCAGCACCCCCCGGACTAGCGGGGGGTCGTACCAAGAGACCCAGTACTTC. Encoded protein: CASTPRTSGGSYQETQYF.

The rearrangement links TRBV6-1 to TRBJ2-5; D is undetermined. Germline CDR1 is MNHNS and CDR2 is SASEGT. V was cut by 3 bases and J by 7 bases, with 24 bases left in between. This CDR3 spans 17 amino acids. Here the CDR3 reads CASSEGSGFAAYRTQYF. The CDR3 nucleotides are TGTGCCAGCAGTGAGGGTTCTGGTTTTGCGGCCTATAGGACCCAGTACTTC.

The chain combines TRBV5-1 with TRBJ2-3; D possibly corresponds to TRBD1 (5 bases). CDR1 is SGHRS and CDR2 is YFSETQ in the germline V gene. Trimming left V 1 base short and J 5 bases short, with 17 bases between. This CDR3 region has 16 residues. The DNA of the CDR3 is TGCGCCAGCAGCTTGCTTTCCGGACATCAGGGAGATACGCAGTATTTT. Translating it yields CASSLLSGHQGDTQYF.

This chain links TRBV6-1 with TRBJ2-3; D may be TRBD1 (8 bases). V dropped 2 bases and J dropped 6 bases, with 15 bases sitting between them. This CDR3 has 15 amino acids. The V gene's germline CDR1 is MNHNS and CDR2 SASEGT. The CDR3 DNA follows: TGTGCCAGCAGTGAAAGCAGGGGGCGGGGGGATACGCAGTATTTT. Protein: CASSESRGRGDTQYF.

This chain joins TRBV7-3 and TRBJ2-1; TRBD2 matches 16 bases. Losses at the gene ends were 2 bases for V and 9 bases for J; bases not matched to a gene: 1. The CDR3 sequence is 15 residues long. Germline V CDR1 and CDR2: SGHTA, FQGTGA. The CDR3, as DNA: TGTGCCAGCAGCTTAGGGACTAGCGGGGGGGCTGAGCAGTTCTTC. Residues: CASSLGTSGGAEQFF. Variable domain in full (rest from reference TRBV7-3 and TRBJ2-1): GAGVSQTPSNKVTEKGKYVELRCDPISGHTALYWYRQSLGQGPEFLIYFQGTGAADDSGLPNDRFFAVRPEGSVSTLKIQRTERGDSAVYLCASSLGTSGGAEQFFGPGTRLTVL.

The CDR3 reads CASSRDNRAENTIYF. The CDR3 DNA is TGTGCCAGCAGCCGGGACAATAGAGCTGAAAACACCATATATTTT. The rearrangement links TRBV6-5 to TRBJ1-3; maybe TRBD1 (6 bases). This CDR3 contains 15 residues. The V end was cut by 6 bases, the J end by 6 bases, with 18 bases between. CDR1 and CDR2 from the germline V gene are MNHEY and SVGAGI.

This rearrangement joins TRBV7-6 to TRBJ1-1; D possibly corresponds to TRBD1 (5 bases). Per germline, CDR1 SGHVS and CDR2 FNYEAQ. V shed 7 bases and J shed 4 bases, with 16 bases lying between them. The CDR3 extends over 14 amino acids. CDR3 nucleotides: TGTGCCAGCAAGGTGGGGGGGGTCGGCACTGAAGCTTTCTTT. Protein sequence: CASKVGGVGTEAFF.

J is TRBJ1-2 and V is TRBV5-4; no reliable D call. Per the germline V gene, CDR1 is SGHNT and CDR2 is YYREEE (reference sequence). With 2 bases removed from V and 4 bases from J, the gap between germline ends came to 3 bases. CDR3 length: 11 amino acids. CDR3 sequence (DNA): TGTGCCAGCAGCTTTCTCTATGGCTACACCTTC. Translation: CASSFLYGYTF.

This sequence joins TRBV7-8 and TRBJ2-7; 11 bases match TRBD1. There are 15 residues in the CDR3. With 5 bases clipped from V and 3 bases from J, the junction kept 6 bases outside the gene matches. Germline V gene data show CDR1 as SGHVS and CDR2 as FQNEAQ. CDR3 sequence (DNA): TGTGCCAGCAGCGCACCGGGACAGGGGGTCTACGAGCAGTACTTC. Residues: CASSAPGQGVYEQYF.

The CDR3: CSVEDRGKGEKLFF. The CDR3 DNA reads as TGCAGCGTTGAAGATCGGGGAAAAGGCGAAAAACTGTTTTTT. J is TRBJ1-4 and V is TRBV29-1; D call uncertain. V was pared by 0 bases and J by 8 bases, with 13 bases between. Germline CDR1 SQVTM, CDR2 ANQGSEA. This CDR3 has 14 amino acids. Full variable domain (rest looked up from reference TRBV29-1 and TRBJ1-4): SAVISQKPSRDICQRGTSLTIQCQVDSQVTMMFWYRQQPGQSLTLIATANQGSEATYESGFVIDKFPISRPNLTFSTLTVSNMSPEDSSIYLCSVEDRGKGEKLFFGSGTQLSVL.

The V gene is TRBV5-1, the J gene TRBJ2-1, with TRBD2 as a possible D gene (5 bases). Trimming removed 0 bases from V and 7 bases from J, with 8 bases in between. The length of the CDR3 is 13 residues. Germline V gene sequence: CDR1 SGHRS, CDR2 YFSETQ. The CDR3 loop is CASSLAGINEQFF. CDR3 nucleotides: TGCGCCAGCAGCTTGGCCGGGATTAATGAGCAGTTCTTC.